Sequencing of this TCR beta chain was carried out in a study of T cell repertoires in cytomegalovirus infection. About the research overall: It was recently identified HLA-C-restricted and well-studied HLA-B-restricted CMV epitopes that the study used. CMV infection plus the matching HLA type was flagged by public TCR beta signatures. Overall study results and limits: Cumulative frequency of public TCR beta families picked out carriers of CMV plus the relevant HLA. Predominance within the ex vivo response was attributable to HLA-C-restricted CMV-specific TCR beta clonotypes.

TCRdb reprocessed the reads via MiXCR and lists one record per CDR3 protein. The data show some 310,000 distinct CDR3 sequences, 20% to 25% seen once. This clonotype was recorded a few times. Its target is not known. Germline lookup yields CDR1 LNHNV and CDR2 YYDKDF (reference sequence). The CDR3 covers 13 residues. V was trimmed by 6 bases and J by 11 bases, leaving 19 bases between them. The source material was cultured PBMCs, sampled from culture after CMV antigen stimulation. The clonotype comes from a human donor in good health (CMV status not recorded). Some clones in this sample may be carry-over from other donors' samples. The chain joins TRBV15 to TRBJ1-1, with a tentative D call TRBD1 (5 bases). The CDR3: CATSISGDSHAFF. The CDR3 DNA reads as TGTGCCACCAGTATAAGTGGTGACAGTCATGCTTTCTTT.